Shown below are 29 T cell receptor beta chains from a single sample sequenced in a study of T cell changes during pregnancy in multiple sclerosis. The protocol was immunoSEQ multiplex PCR, while the TCRdb copy is restricted to in-frame clones and leaves out a portion. This sample has roughly 100,000 clones, with 92% found just once. The sequencing here drew on peripheral blood, taken after pregnancy. Every receptor here comes from a female donor with multiple sclerosis, enrolled in a pregnancy study.

J is TRBJ2-7 and V is TRBV27; 10 bases align to TRBD1. The CDR3 contains 16 residues. Germline trimming cut 4 bases from V and 5 bases from J; bases unmatched to any gene: 11. CDR1 and CDR2 from the germline V gene are MNHEY and SMNVEV (reference sequence). Written as DNA, the CDR3 is TGTGCCAGCAGTTACACCATCCGGGACAGGGGCCACGAGCAGTACTTC. Encoded protein: CASSYTIRDRGHEQYF.

The V call is TRBV7-9, the J call TRBJ1-1; D possibly corresponds to TRBD1 (6 bases). Trimming pared 8 bases from V and 2 bases from J, leaving 15 bases between. From germline, CDR1 is SEHNR and CDR2 FQNEAQ (reference sequence). CDR3 length equals 14 residues. The CDR3 region has the DNA TGTGCCAGCGGGCCTTCACAGGGAAACACTGAAGCTTTCTTT. This gives the protein CASGPSQGNTEAFF.

This chain joins TRBV19 and TRBJ1-1; D unresolved. CDR1 is LNHDA and CDR2 is SQIVND in the germline V gene (reference sequence). With 3 bases removed from V and 5 bases from J, the gap between germline ends came to 7 bases. The CDR3 is 12 residues long. The CDR3 protein is CASSMRYTEAFF. CDR3 coding DNA: TGTGCCAGTAGTATGAGATATACTGAAGCTTTCTTT.

V usage is TRBV5-4 and J usage is TRBJ2-2; TRBD2 might be the D (7 bases). This CDR3 comprises 15 residues. Germline V gene lookup returns CDR1 SGHNT and CDR2 YYREEE (reference sequence). Trimming removed 6 bases from V and 0 bases from J, with 12 bases in between. The CDR3 DNA reads as TGTGCCAGCACCATGGGGGGGCCGAACACCGGGGAGCTGTTTTTT. It specifies CASTMGGPNTGELFF.

The CDR3 loop reads CASSVDGNTGELFF. The CDR3 coding sequence is TGTGCCAGCAGCGTAGACGGTAACACCGGGGAGCTGTTTTTT. The genes are TRBV9 and TRBJ2-2; no clear D. The CDR3 length is 14 residues. Germline V lookup: CDR1 SGDLS, CDR2 YYNGEE. V dropped 0 bases and J dropped 2 bases, with 5 bases sitting between them.

The V and J genes are TRBV5-1 and TRBJ2-7; 7 bases agree with TRBD2. CDR1 and CDR2 (germline): SGHRS, YFSETQ. The CDR3 totals 16 residues. V was clipped by 0 bases and J by 2 bases; unmatched bases: 8. The CDR3 bases are TGCGCCAGCAGCTTGGGGCTAGCGGTTCTTACCTACGAGCAGTACTTC. Its translation: CASSLGLAVLTYEQYF.

This rearrangement joins TRBV19 to TRBJ2-3, with D uncertain. Looked up from germline, CDR1 is LNHDA and CDR2 is SQIVND (reference sequence). The CDR3 runs 14 residues. V was cut by 5 bases and J by 5 bases, with 14 bases left in between. This chain's CDR3 is CASSPLATGDTQYF. Written as DNA, the CDR3 is TGTGCCAGTAGTCCCCTCGCGACGGGAGATACGCAGTATTTT.

V gene TRBV7-9 combines with J gene TRBJ1-1; D gene unclear. CDR3 size: 13 residues. The germline V and J ends were trimmed by 5 bases and 3 bases, with 10 bases remaining between them. CDR1 is SEHNR and CDR2 is FQNEAQ in the germline V gene (reference sequence). This CDR3 reads CASSLQMDTEAFF. Here the CDR3 DNA reads TGTGCCAGCAGCCTACAGATGGACACTGAAGCTTTCTTT. The whole variable domain, remainder taken from reference TRBV7-9 and TRBJ1-1, is DTGVSQNPRHKITKRGQNVTFRCDPISEHNRLYWYRQTLGQGPEFLTYFQNEAQLEKSRLLSDRFSAERPKGSFSTLEIQRTEQGDSAMYLCASSLQMDTEAFFGQGTRLTVV.

This clone was observed once. J is TRBJ2-5 and V is TRBV6-5; D possibly corresponds to TRBD2 (7 bases). The V end lost 7 bases, the J end lost 4 bases, and 19 bases lay between the germline ends. This CDR3 has 15 residues. The germline CDR1 and CDR2 sequences are MNHEY and SVGAGI. The chain's CDR3 is CASNGGRRERETQYF. The DNA for the CDR3 is TGTGCCAGCAACGGGGGGCGGCGGGAGAGAGAGACCCAGTACTTC.

The CDR3 loop reads CASSSLAGGEQFF. The CDR3 nucleotides are TGTGCCAGTAGTTCACTAGCGGGGGGGGAGCAGTTCTTC. This rearrangement joins TRBV19 to TRBJ2-1; 13 bases agree with TRBD2. CDR1 is LNHDA and CDR2 is SQIVND in the germline V gene (reference sequence). The J segment lost 10 bases and the V segment lost 5 bases, leaving 2 bases of the junction unmatched. The CDR3 spans 13 residues.

The chain has TRBV18 and TRBJ2-7; 8 nucleotides match TRBD1. V lost 0 bases and J lost 6; bases outside the gene matches: 7. Per the germline V gene, CDR1 is KGHSH and CDR2 is LQKENI. The CDR3 spans 15 residues. The CDR3 DNA sequence: TGTGCCAGCTCACCACCACTAGTCAGGGGGCCCGAGCAGTACTTC. Amino acid sequence: CASSPPLVRGPEQYF.

The rearrangement uses TRBV5-1 and TRBJ2-3, with TRBD2 identical over 11 bases. Per germline, CDR1 SGHRS and CDR2 YFSETQ. The junction had 5 bases not matched to a gene; V was cut back by 4 bases and J by 4 bases. CDR3 length: 15 residues. In DNA, the CDR3 is TGCGCCAGCAGCCCGGGACTAGCGGACCCAGATACGCAGTATTTT. Translation gives CASSPGLADPDTQYF.

The V and J genes are TRBV19 and TRBJ2-2, with TRBD2 matching over 11 bases. V was pared by 8 bases and J by 4 bases, with 6 bases of the junction left unmatched. The germline V gene has CDR1 LNHDA and CDR2 SQIVND (reference sequence). CDR3 length: 15 residues. CDR3 nucleotides: TGTGCCAGTGTTAGCGGGAGGGCAGGCACCGGGGAGCTGTTTTTT. This sequence encodes CASVSGRAGTGELFF.

This chain uses TRBV6-5 with TRBJ1-1, with 9 bases fitting TRBD1. Germline V gene data show CDR1 as MNHEY and CDR2 as SVGAGI. V lost 4 bases, J lost 5 bases, and 8 bases stayed unmatched. This CDR3 has 15 residues. In DNA, the CDR3 is TGTGCCAGCAGTTTCCTACAGGGGGCTGGGACTGAAGCTTTCTTT. The encoded protein is CASSFLQGAGTEAFF.

This chain links TRBV6-5 with TRBJ1-2, with 7 nucleotides matching TRBD1. Trimming cost V 7 bases and J 7 bases; bases outside gene matches: 6. The V gene's germline CDR1 is MNHEY and CDR2 SVGAGI. The CDR3 has 12 residues. The CDR3 loop is CASTRQGTGYTF. The CDR3 DNA sequence: TGTGCCAGCACAAGACAGGGAACTGGCTACACCTTC.

The rearrangement joins TRBV6-1 to TRBJ1-2; 8 bases are shared with TRBD1. Germline V gives CDR1 MNHNS, CDR2 SASEGT. The CDR3 runs to 15 residues. The ends lost 4 bases at V and 4 bases at J; junction bases unmatched: 8. CDR3 residues: CASSVETGAGYGYTF. CDR3 sequence (DNA): TGTGCCAGCAGTGTGGAGACAGGGGCGGGCTATGGCTACACCTTC.

A few counts support this clone. This chain connects TRBV19 to TRBJ1-5, with D uncertain. The CDR3 sequence is 14 residues long. V lost 1 base, J lost 3 bases, and 7 bases lay in between. Germline V gene lookup returns CDR1 LNHDA and CDR2 SQIVND (reference sequence). The CDR3 DNA follows: TGTGCCAGTAGTATAGGGGCCTCCAATCAGCCCCAGCATTTT. Residues: CASSIGASNQPQHF. Full variable domain (rest looked up from reference TRBV19 and TRBJ1-5): DGGITQSPKYLFRKEGQNVTLSCEQNLNHDAMYWYRQDPGQGLRLIYYSQIVNDFQKGDIAEGYSVSREKKESFPLTVTSAQKNPTAFYLCASSIGASNQPQHFGDGTRLSIL.

The chain recombines TRBV10-3 with TRBJ2-5; the D gene is possibly TRBD2 (7 bases). The CDR3 contains 14 residues. Germline CDR1 ENHRY, CDR2 SYGVKD. Trimming removed 6 bases at V and 2 bases at J, with 13 bases between. This chain's CDR3 is CAIRGGGGQETQYF. The CDR3 DNA follows: TGTGCCATCAGGGGAGGGGGAGGGCAAGAGACCCAGTACTTC.

The chain has TRBV6-1 and TRBJ2-7, with D tentatively TRBD1 (5 bases). Per germline, CDR1 MNHNS and CDR2 SASEGT. V lost 10 bases and J 0 bases, leaving 16 bases between the germline ends. The CDR3 is 14 residues long. The CDR3 is CATYRYDSSYEQYF. The CDR3 DNA is TGTGCCACCTATCGATATGACAGCTCCTACGAGCAGTACTTC.

CDR3 bases: TGTGCCAGCAGCGCAAAGGTGCTAGCCGGCGATGAGCAGTTCTTC. Its protein product is CASSAKVLAGDEQFF. The chain has TRBV2 and TRBJ2-1; possibly TRBD2 for D (5 bases). V was shortened by 6 bases and J by 8 bases, with 20 bases between the two germline ends. CDR1 and CDR2 from the germline V gene are SNHLY and FYNNEI. This CDR3 has 15 residues.

A few counts support this clone. Written as DNA, the CDR3 is TGTGCCAGTAGTACTCGGGACAGGGGAACTGAAGCTTTCTTT. Protein sequence: CASSTRDRGTEAFF. The chain recombines TRBV19 with TRBJ1-1, with 10 nucleotides matching TRBD1. This CDR3 contains 14 residues. V lost 4 bases to trimming and J lost 5 bases; unmatched junction nucleotides: 4. Germline V gives CDR1 LNHDA, CDR2 SQIVND (reference sequence).

The CDR3 spells CASSFSLPQGAREQYF. CDR3 nucleotides: TGTGCCAGCAGCTTTTCCCTCCCACAGGGGGCGAGGGAGCAGTACTTC. This chain uses TRBV5-5 with TRBJ2-7; 9 bases match TRBD1. The ends lost 2 bases at V and 7 bases at J; junction bases unmatched: 13. Germline V lookup: CDR1 SGHKS, CDR2 YYEKEE (reference sequence). This CDR3 contains 16 residues.

The J gene is TRBJ2-7, the V gene TRBV5-5; 10 nucleotides align to TRBD1. The CDR3 is made up of 16 amino acids. The germline V gene has CDR1 SGHKS and CDR2 YYEKEE (reference sequence). V gave up 4 bases and J gave up 3 bases; unmatched junction bases: 10. The CDR3: CASSDGIGDRGYEQYF. The CDR3 bases are TGTGCCAGCAGCGATGGTATAGGGGACAGGGGCTACGAGCAGTACTTC.

The chain is built from TRBV5-4 and TRBJ1-2; 7 nucleotides align to TRBD1. Trimming removed 4 bases from V and 7 bases from J; junction bases left unmatched: 13. The germline V gene encodes CDR1 SGHNT and CDR2 YYREEE (reference sequence). The CDR3 has 15 residues. This chain's CDR3 is CASSQARQGLLGYTF. DNA for the CDR3: TGTGCCAGCAGCCAGGCACGACAGGGCCTCCTTGGCTACACCTTC.

The gene calls are TRBV7-9 and TRBJ2-5, with TRBD2 matching over 8 bases. Trimming cost V 1 base and J 1 base; bases outside gene matches: 2. CDR1 is SEHNR, CDR2 FQNEAQ, per germline (reference sequence). The CDR3 spans 15 residues. CDR3 nucleotides: TGTGCCAGCAGCTTAGAAGCGGGAGTCCAAGAGACCCAGTACTTC. Translated, it gives CASSLEAGVQETQYF. Full variable domain (rest looked up from reference TRBV7-9 and TRBJ2-5): DTGVSQNPRHKITKRGQNVTFRCDPISEHNRLYWYRQTLGQGPEFLTYFQNEAQLEKSRLLSDRFSAERPKGSFSTLEIQRTEQGDSAMYLCASSLEAGVQETQYFGPGTRLLVL.

The CDR3 region has the DNA TGCAGCGTTGTAAACAGGGGGCTGACTGAAGCTTTCTTT. This encodes CSVVNRGLTEAFF. V is TRBV29-1 and J is TRBJ1-1, with 9 bases lining up with TRBD1. CDR3 length: 13 amino acids. Germline values: CDR1 SQVTM, CDR2 ANQGSEA. The junction had 5 bases not matched to a gene; V was cut back by 4 bases and J by 5 bases.

The chain carries TRBV30 and TRBJ2-1, with 12 bases aligning to TRBD2. The CDR3 runs 13 residues. CDR1 GTSNPN and CDR2 SVGIG come from the germline V gene (reference sequence). The V and J ends lost 8 bases and 7 bases, in that order; junction bases with no gene match: 6. The DNA of the CDR3 is TGTGCCCACCCAGGACTAGCGGGGAATGAGCAGTTCTTC. Amino acid sequence: CAHPGLAGNEQFF.

The chain links TRBV4-1 to TRBJ2-7; D gene unclear. This CDR3 contains 15 residues. Per germline, CDR1 MGHRA and CDR2 YSYEKL. Trimming removed 4 bases at V and 6 bases at J, with 19 bases between. CDR3 coding DNA: TGCGCCAGCAGCCCCCTAATCGTGCCATCGGGCGAGCAGTACTTC. Translation gives CASSPLIVPSGEQYF.

In DNA form, the CDR3 reads TGCAGCGTTGAAGATCTGTCAGGGGGAACCTACGAGCAGTACTTC. Amino acids: CSVEDLSGGTYEQYF. The rearrangement joins TRBV29-1 to TRBJ2-7, with 7 bases that match TRBD1. Germline lookup yields CDR1 SQVTM and CDR2 ANQGSEA. The CDR3 totals 15 residues. Trimming removed 0 bases from V and 2 bases from J; junction bases left unmatched: 7.